The table lists the clone carrying this T cell receptor (beta chain) with a count of one. Its antigen is unknown. TCRdb's table, derived via immunoSEQ multiplex PCR, lists solely in-frame clones and lacks some. The sample has around 130,000 clones; roughly 90% are singletons. Trimming removed 4 bases from V and 0 bases from J, with 6 bases in between. The CDR3 consists of 13 residues. Germline loops: CDR1 SGHDN, CDR2 FVKESK. This record belongs to a study of T cell responses to AZD1222 COVID-19 vaccine. Findings and caveats of the study: Sampled repertoires all dated from after the peak T cell response. Donors were largely white British and mainly female; clonal diversity was possibly underestimated. At study baseline, merely a handful of AZD1222 recipients were seropositive.

The source material was peripheral blood, sampled 28 days after the second AZD1222 dose. The rearrangement joins TRBV14 to TRBJ1-1; D gene ambiguous. The source is an adult who received the AZD1222 COVID-19 vaccine. The CDR3 DNA is TGTGCCAGCAGCCCCGACATGAACACTGAAGCTTTCTTT. Translating gives CASSPDMNTEAFF.